Listed here is a single T cell receptor beta chain. The antigen remains undetermined. The PCR contained 60 Vbeta and 13 Jbeta primers. The assay was immunoSEQ multiplex PCR, and TCRdb's table has in-frame clones only and misses some. The sample shows around 65,000 clones, around 75% of them seen only once. CDR1 and CDR2 from the germline V gene are MNHNY and SVGAGI (reference sequence). This CDR3 region has 14 residues. Between the trimmed V and J ends, which lost 8 bases and 0 bases, there was a span of 8 bases. This sample stems from a study of cytomegalovirus exposure and HLA in healthy donors. Whole-study context: Of several hundred genotyped donors, roughly 81% grouped in the Caucasian-associated ancestry cluster.

Study-wide points: In vitro checks showed that three CMV-associated chains really do target CMV antigens.

This chain joins TRBV6-6 and TRBJ2-6; D is uncertain. This receptor was obtained from a man aged 50-60 years in good health and CMV-seropositive. The material sequenced was PBMCs. In DNA form, the CDR3 reads TGTGCCAGCCATCCTAACTCTGGGGCCAACGTCCTGACTTTC. This encodes CASHPNSGANVLTF.